This entry is about one T cell receptor (beta chain). Germline loops: CDR1 LNHDA, CDR2 SQIVND (reference sequence). The junction had 1 base not matched to a gene; V was cut back by 3 bases and J by 0 bases. The CDR3 is 14 amino acids. Authors' analysis steps: Researchers report that nucleated cell counts were estimated from reference gene primer amplification. TCRdb's copy holds only in-frame clones and misses some; the assay was immunoSEQ multiplex PCR. That table furnishes V, J and clone size, whereas the DNA furnished D and trimming. This sample has 53,000 or so clones, with around 76% found just once. The data stem from a study of blood T cell repertoires in COVID-19.

The chain links TRBV19 to TRBJ1-1; 7 positions match TRBD1. The origin of this receptor is a man between 45 and 60 years old with active or convalescent COVID-19. Sequencing input: peripheral blood. CDR3 loop: CASSMGQLNTEAFF. CDR3 nucleotide sequence: TGTGCCAGTAGTATGGGACAGCTGAACACTGAAGCTTTCTTT.